The sequence of this T cell receptor (beta chain) was determined in a study of regulatory dendritic cells for organ transplantation. Overall study results and limits: Resting memory CD8+ T cells held the most alloreactive clonotypes.

FACS sorted CD4+ or CD8+ T cells into CD45RA+ naive and CD45RO+ memory. The data were produced by immunoSEQ multiplex PCR, yet TCRdb's version contains in-frame clones alone and is incomplete. In the table there are under 50,000 clones, 80% to 95% of which are singletons. With regard to this clone: Its antigen is as yet unknown.

CDR3 length equals 13 residues. The germline V and J ends were trimmed by 3 bases and 3 bases, with 9 bases remaining between them. Germline lookup yields CDR1 SNHLY and CDR2 FYNNEI. What was sequenced was naive CD8+ T cells from blood. Stated subset: CD45RA+ naive T cells. The chain carries TRBV2 and TRBJ2-7, with D perhaps TRBD1 (6 bases). The sequence came from a human donor in good health. This CDR3 is CASSELRGYEQYF. The CDR3 region has the DNA TGTGCCAGCAGTGAGCTCAGGGGCTACGAGCAGTACTTC.